The text below deals with one T cell receptor beta chain. What it recognizes is unknown. These data originate in a study of T cells in narcolepsy. For the study at large: Patients with NT1 or NT2 and healthy control donors were enrolled.

Germline lookup yields CDR1 MGHRA and CDR2 YSYEKL. With 2 bases removed from V and 9 bases from J, the gap between germline ends came to 11 bases. CDR3 size: 13 residues. Sequencing was performed with immunoSEQ multiplex PCR; in TCRdb, only in-frame clones are kept and a portion is missing. The sample has 30,000 or so clones; roughly 79% are singletons. Study-wide findings and caveats: Reportedly, autoreactive clonotypes were serially detected in patients' blood but not controls'.

The rearrangement links TRBV4-1 to TRBJ2-1; D unclear. The material sequenced was memory (CD45RA-) CD4+ T cells from blood. This clonotype originated in a human donor in good health. In DNA, the CDR3 is TGCGCCAGCAGCCAATTTTTCGCGGCTGAGCAGTTCTTC. Its translation: CASSQFFAAEQFF.